The rows below give T cell receptor beta chains drawn from one sample of a study of blood T cell repertoires in COVID-19. Only in-frame clones appear in the TCRdb table, and some are missing; sequencing was by immunoSEQ multiplex PCR. The table has 120,000 or so clones, around nine tenths seen once. Sample: peripheral blood. Receptors originate from a man in his forties or fifties with active COVID-19. Both conserved end residues are part of each CDR3. D genes are given only for firm matches. Part of the rows lack a size; the others show once, few, many or a class for expanded clones.

v_gene	j_gene	d_gene	abundance	CDR3nt	CDR3aa
TRBV3-1/TRBV3-2	TRBJ1-1	TRBD1	.	TGTGCCAGCAGCCAAGATCTTACAGGGGGTCCGCAAAACACTGAAGCTTTCTTT	CASSQDLTGGPQNTEAFF
TRBV11-3	TRBJ2-7	.	.	TGTGCCAGCAGCCGGGACGGGAGCTCCTACGAGCAGTACTTC	CASSRDGSSYEQYF
TRBV5-6	TRBJ2-7	TRBD1	once	TGTGCCAGCAGCTTCGGGGTCACAGGGGGCGCGATCTACGAGCAGTACTTC	CASSFGVTGGAIYEQYF
TRBV2	TRBJ2-7	TRBD1	.	TGTGCCAGCAGTCCTCCGGGACAGGGCTTACACGAGCAGTACTTC	CASSPPGQGLHEQYF
TRBV4-2	TRBJ2-3	.	.	TGTGCCAGCAGCGGAGCGGGCCGCACAGATACGCAGTATTTT	CASSGAGRTDTQYF
TRBV5-1	TRBJ2-1	.	.	TGCGCCAGCAGCCGACAGACAGGCGGGTCCAATGAGCAGTTCTTC	CASSRQTGGSNEQFF
TRBV7-9	TRBJ1-1	.	.	TGTGCCAGCAGCTTAACAGAAATAGGTTTGAACACTGAAGCTTTCTTT	CASSLTEIGLNTEAFF
TRBV7-9	TRBJ1-6	.	few	TGTGCCAGCAGCTTACCGGGATTTAATTCACCCCTCCACTTT	CASSLPGFNSPLHF
TRBV6-6	TRBJ2-7	.	.	TGTGCCAGCAGTGCTAGAGAAAACGAGCAGTACTTC	CASSARENEQYF
TRBV21-1	TRBJ1-2	.	.	TGTGCCAGCAGCAAAGTCTATCTACAGGGGAAGGGCGAAGGCTACACCTTC	CASSKVYLQGKGEGYTF
TRBV2	TRBJ2-3	TRBD2	.	TGTGCCAGCAGCTGGAAACTAGCGTCGAGCACAGATACGCAGTATTTT	CASSWKLASSTDTQYF
TRBV5-1	TRBJ2-3	TRBD2	.	TGCGCCAGCAGCTTGCCTAGCGGGACGGCAGATACGCAGTATTTT	CASSLPSGTADTQYF
TRBV9	TRBJ2-2	TRBD1	.	TGTGCCAGCAGCGTATTTTCGGGACAGACGAACACCGGGGAGCTGTTTTTT	CASSVFSGQTNTGELFF
TRBV2	TRBJ2-1	.	once	TGTGCCAGCAGGGGGACAAGCGAGCAGTTCTTC	CASRGTSEQFF
TRBV29-1	TRBJ2-7	.	.	TGCAGCGTGGGCATCGGCAGGGCTGGCGAGCAGTACTTC	CSVGIGRAGEQYF
TRBV9	TRBJ1-3	.	.	TGTGCCAGCAGCGTAGAGCAGACATCCCGCTCCATATATTTT	CASSVEQTSRSIYF
TRBV10-2	TRBJ2-3	TRBD2	.	TGCGCCAGCTGGGGGGTAGCGGGGGTCGGAGATACGCAGTATTTT	CASWGVAGVGDTQYF
TRBV3-1/TRBV3-2	TRBJ2-3	.	.	TGTGCCAGCAGCCCCCTTAGCGGCACAGATACGCAGTATTTT	CASSPLSGTDTQYF
TRBV3-1/TRBV3-2	TRBJ2-5	.	.	TGTGCCAGCAGCCAATGGCGGCAGGGCGGTGAGACCCAGTACTTC	CASSQWRQGGETQYF
TRBV7-2	TRBJ2-3	TRBD2	once	TGTGCCAGCAGTAGAGGACTAGCGGGAGTGGATACGCAGTATTTT	CASSRGLAGVDTQYF
TRBV7-9	TRBJ2-3	TRBD2	.	TGTGCCAGCAGCCCACGGCTGACTAGCGGGATGGCAGATACGCAGTATTTT	CASSPRLTSGMADTQYF
TRBV7-9	TRBJ1-3	.	.	TGTGCCAGCAGCAAGACAGTTCCTGGAAACACCATATATTTT	CASSKTVPGNTIYF
TRBV7-9	TRBJ2-5	.	.	TGTGCCAGCAGCTTAGGGTGGCAGGGTGGAGAGACCCAGTACTTC	CASSLGWQGGETQYF
TRBV19	TRBJ2-1	TRBD1	.	TGTGCCAGTAGCGAACGGACAGGGGTGAATGAGCAGTTCTTC	CASSERTGVNEQFF
TRBV21-1	TRBJ1-2	.	once	TGTGCCAGCAGCAAAGACCATCCCGGGACAGGACCTTTAGCTAACTATGGCTACACCTTC	CASSKDHPGTGPLANYGYTF
TRBV7-7	TRBJ2-2	TRBD2	.	TGTGCCAGCAGCTTGGTAGCGGGAGGAACCGGGGAGCTGTTTTTT	CASSLVAGGTGELFF
TRBV19	TRBJ2-3	.	once	TGTGCCAGTAGTATGGACCCGGCTAGCCATACGCAGTATTTT	CASSMDPASHTQYF
TRBV7-7	TRBJ2-1	.	.	TGTGCCAGCAGCTTAGTTGGGGGGAGATACAATGAGCAGTTCTTC	CASSLVGGRYNEQFF
TRBV4-1	TRBJ2-3	TRBD1	.	TGCGCCAGCAGCCGACAGGGCAGGGAAGATACGCAGTATTTT	CASSRQGREDTQYF
TRBV5-5	TRBJ2-5	TRBD2	.	TGTGCCAGCAGCTTGCTAGCGGTCCAAGAGACCCAGTACTTC	CASSLLAVQETQYF
TRBV11-3	TRBJ1-2	.	.	TGTGCCAGCAGCTTAAAACAGGGAAGTCTGGCCTTCTATGGCTACACCTTC	CASSLKQGSLAFYGYTF
TRBV7-6	TRBJ2-5	.	.	TGTGCCAGCAGCTTATTCGGGGAAGTAAGAGAGACCCAGTACTTC	CASSLFGEVRETQYF
TRBV3-1/TRBV3-2	TRBJ2-3	.	.	TGTGCCAGCAGCCAACCCAGCGTACATACGCAGTATTTT	CASSQPSVHTQYF
TRBV9	TRBJ1-5	.	.	TGTGCCAGCAGCCAGACGACAGGCAATCAGCCCCAGCATTTT	CASSQTTGNQPQHF
TRBV5-1	TRBJ1-1	.	.	TGCGCCAGCGGGGCCACGGGGAACACTGAAGCTTTCTTT	CASGATGNTEAFF
TRBV10-1	TRBJ2-5	TRBD1	once	TGCGCCAGCAGTGACATTATCTGTGGGGACAGGGTAGGCCAAGAGACCCAGTACTTC	CASSDIICGDRVGQETQYF
TRBV19	TRBJ1-2	TRBD1	.	TGTGCCAGTGTGGACTCTGGACAGGTCTATGGCTACACCTTC	CASVDSGQVYGYTF
TRBV5-1	TRBJ1-4	TRBD1	once	TGCGCCAGCAGCACAGGGACAGTTAATGAAAAACTGTTTTTT	CASSTGTVNEKLFF
TRBV2	TRBJ1-6	TRBD1	.	TGTGCCAGCCTAGGACAGGAAAATTCACCCCTCCACTTT	CASLGQENSPLHF
TRBV5-1	TRBJ2-2	TRBD1	medium-sized	TGCGCCAGCAGCTTGGTTCAGGGGGCGGACACCGGGGAGCTGTTTTTT	CASSLVQGADTGELFF
TRBV6-5	TRBJ1-1	.	.	TGTGCCAGCAGACTCGACAGTTACACTGAAGCTTTCTTT	CASRLDSYTEAFF
TRBV11-3	TRBJ2-3	TRBD2	.	TGTGCCAGCAGCGCGTCACCTAGCGGGGGTGTGTCAGATACGCAGTATTTT	CASSASPSGGVSDTQYF
TRBV5-4	TRBJ2-5	TRBD2	.	TGTGCCAGCAGCTTGGATGGCGGGAGAGGTGAGACCCAGTACTTC	CASSLDGGRGETQYF
TRBV6-5	TRBJ1-4	.	.	TGTGCCAGCAGGTCCGGGGGGAGGGGGGAAAAACTGTTTTTT	CASRSGGRGEKLFF
TRBV19	TRBJ2-3	TRBD2	.	TGTGCCAGTAGTATGTCGGGGGGGCTATCTCTAGGGGCGGGAGATACGCAGTATTTT	CASSMSGGLSLGAGDTQYF
TRBV9	TRBJ2-1	TRBD2	.	TGTGCCAGCAGCGTAGATTCTAGCGGGACATACAATGAGCAGTTCTTC	CASSVDSSGTYNEQFF
TRBV5-5	TRBJ1-1	.	.	TGTGCCAGCAGCCCCAGGGTATCGAACACTGAAGCTTTCTTT	CASSPRVSNTEAFF
TRBV7-2	TRBJ2-2	.	.	TGTGCCAGCAGCCAGGTAGATCCGAACACCGGGGAGCTGTTTTTT	CASSQVDPNTGELFF
TRBV6-5	TRBJ2-1	TRBD2	.	TGTGCCAGCAGTTACTCGTTCGCGGGAGGGTTAGATGAGCAGTTCTTC	CASSYSFAGGLDEQFF
TRBV9	TRBJ1-6	.	.	TGTGCCAGCAGCTCATCTGCCCTCTCCGGACGAGCGGGTGGTTCACCCCTCCACTTT	CASSSSALSGRAGGSPLHF